Detailed here is one T cell receptor (beta chain). The data were obtained in a study of blood T cells in healthy people across ages. The CDR3 extends over 19 amino acids. Losses at the gene ends were 5 bases for V and 1 base for J; bases not matched to a gene: 15. Germline V CDR1 and CDR2: SEHNR, FQNEAQ (reference sequence). Next came a second PCR, run for about 7 to 12 cycles, which used a sample-barcoded 5' primer along with a J-beta primer mix. TCRdb processed the 5' RACE reads anew with MiXCR; each CDR3 protein has one entry. The table has about 780,000 distinct CDR3 sequences, 20% to 30% seen once. The authors drew around 11 milliliters of peripheral blood from each donor. This sample was also put to use in a study of T cells of mothers and their children. That study reports: The donor cohort consisted of three healthy Caucasian mothers and their six children. All extracted RNA went into cDNA synthesis, roughly 1.5 ug per 15 ul.

The sequencing sample was made of blood. The chain couples TRBV7-9 to TRBJ2-5; TRBD2 aligns across 11 bases. The receptor was isolated from a boy between 10 and 17 years old in good health. The chain's CDR3 is CASSPGLAAGIRRQETQYF. In DNA form, the CDR3 reads TGTGCCAGCAGCCCGGGACTAGCGGCCGGTATAAGACGCCAAGAGACCCAGTACTTC.